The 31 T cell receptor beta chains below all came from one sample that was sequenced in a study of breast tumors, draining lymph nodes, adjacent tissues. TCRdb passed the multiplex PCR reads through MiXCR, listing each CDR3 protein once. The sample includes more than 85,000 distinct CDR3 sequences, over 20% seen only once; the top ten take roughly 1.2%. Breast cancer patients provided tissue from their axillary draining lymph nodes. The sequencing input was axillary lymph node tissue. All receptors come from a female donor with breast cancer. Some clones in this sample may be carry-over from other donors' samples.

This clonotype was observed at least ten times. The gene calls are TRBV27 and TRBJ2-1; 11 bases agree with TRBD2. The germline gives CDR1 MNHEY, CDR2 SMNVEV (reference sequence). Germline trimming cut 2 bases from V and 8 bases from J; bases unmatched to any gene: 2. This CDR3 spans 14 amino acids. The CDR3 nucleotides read TGTGCCAGCAGTTTACTAGCGGGAGGAGATGAGCAGTTCTTC. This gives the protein CASSLLAGGDEQFF.

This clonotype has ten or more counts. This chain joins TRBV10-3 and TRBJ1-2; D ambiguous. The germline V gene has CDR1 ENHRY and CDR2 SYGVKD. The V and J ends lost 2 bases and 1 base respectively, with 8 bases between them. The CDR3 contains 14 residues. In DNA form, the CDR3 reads TGTGCCATCAGTGAGAACAGAATTAACTATGGCTACACCTTC. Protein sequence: CAISENRINYGYTF.

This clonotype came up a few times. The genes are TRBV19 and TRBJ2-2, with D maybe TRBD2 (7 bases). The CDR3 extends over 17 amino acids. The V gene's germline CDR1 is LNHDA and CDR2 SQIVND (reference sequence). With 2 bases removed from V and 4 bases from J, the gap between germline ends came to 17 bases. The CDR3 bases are TGTGCCAGTAGTATAATTGGGGGGGGGCCGCGCACCGGGGAGCTGTTTTTT. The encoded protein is CASSIIGGGPRTGELFF.

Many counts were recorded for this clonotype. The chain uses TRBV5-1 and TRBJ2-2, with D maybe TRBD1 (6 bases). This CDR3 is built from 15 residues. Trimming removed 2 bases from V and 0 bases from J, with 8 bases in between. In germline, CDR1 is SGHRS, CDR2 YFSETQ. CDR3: CASSFGTSNTGELFF. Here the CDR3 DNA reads TGCGCCAGCAGCTTCGGGACATCGAACACCGGGGAGCTGTTTTTT.

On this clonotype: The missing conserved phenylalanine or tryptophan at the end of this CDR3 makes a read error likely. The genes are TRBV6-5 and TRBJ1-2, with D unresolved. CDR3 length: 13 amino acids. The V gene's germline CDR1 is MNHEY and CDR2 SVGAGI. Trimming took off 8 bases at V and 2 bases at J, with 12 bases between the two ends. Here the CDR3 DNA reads TGTGCCAGCGGTCGGGAGCGGAACTATGGCTACACCCTC. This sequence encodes CASGRERNYGYTL.

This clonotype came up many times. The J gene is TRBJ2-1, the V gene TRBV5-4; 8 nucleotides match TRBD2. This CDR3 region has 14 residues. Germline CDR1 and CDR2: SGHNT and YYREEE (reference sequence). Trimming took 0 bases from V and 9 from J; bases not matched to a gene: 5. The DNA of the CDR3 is TGTGCCAGCAGCTTGGGACTAGCGTTGGGTGAGCAGTTCTTC. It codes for CASSLGLALGEQFF.

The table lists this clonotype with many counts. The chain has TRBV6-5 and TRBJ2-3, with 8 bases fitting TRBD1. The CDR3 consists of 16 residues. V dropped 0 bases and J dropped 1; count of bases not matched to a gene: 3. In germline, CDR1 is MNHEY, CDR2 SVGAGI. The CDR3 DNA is TGTGCCAGCAGTTACTCGACAGGGGCAGGCACAGATACGCAGTATTTT. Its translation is CASSYSTGAGTDTQYF.

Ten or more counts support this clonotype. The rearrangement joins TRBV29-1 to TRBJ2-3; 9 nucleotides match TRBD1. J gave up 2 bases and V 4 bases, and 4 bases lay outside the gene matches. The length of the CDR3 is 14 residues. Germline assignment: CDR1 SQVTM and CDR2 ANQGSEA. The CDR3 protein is CSVGIQGATDTQYF. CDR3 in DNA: TGCAGCGTTGGAATACAGGGGGCCACAGATACGCAGTATTTT.

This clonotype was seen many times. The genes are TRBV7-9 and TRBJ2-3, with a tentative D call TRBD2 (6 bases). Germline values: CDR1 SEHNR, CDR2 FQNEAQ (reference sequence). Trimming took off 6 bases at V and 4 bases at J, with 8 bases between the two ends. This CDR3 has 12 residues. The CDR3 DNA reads TGTGCCAGCAGTCGGAGGGCAGATACGCAGTATTTT. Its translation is CASSRRADTQYF.

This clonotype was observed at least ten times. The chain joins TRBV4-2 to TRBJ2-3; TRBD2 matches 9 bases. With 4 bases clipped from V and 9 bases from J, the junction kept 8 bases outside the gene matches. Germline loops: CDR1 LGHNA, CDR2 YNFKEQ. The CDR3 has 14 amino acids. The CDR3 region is CASSPSGGPGTQYF. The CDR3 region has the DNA TGTGCCAGCAGCCCCAGCGGGGGGCCCGGGACGCAGTATTTT.

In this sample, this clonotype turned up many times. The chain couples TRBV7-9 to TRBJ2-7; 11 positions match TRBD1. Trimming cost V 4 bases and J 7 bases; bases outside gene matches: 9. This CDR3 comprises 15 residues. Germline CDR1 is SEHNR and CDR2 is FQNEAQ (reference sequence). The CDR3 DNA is TGTGCCAGCAGCTACTCGGACAGGGGGCATCGGGAGCAGTACTTC. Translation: CASSYSDRGHREQYF.

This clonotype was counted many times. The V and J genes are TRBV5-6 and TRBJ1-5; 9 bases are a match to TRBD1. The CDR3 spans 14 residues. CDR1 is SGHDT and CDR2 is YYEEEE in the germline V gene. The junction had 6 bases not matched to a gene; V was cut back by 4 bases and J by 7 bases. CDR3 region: CASSATGGTQPQHF. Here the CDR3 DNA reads TGTGCCAGCAGCGCAACAGGGGGCACCCAGCCCCAGCATTTT.

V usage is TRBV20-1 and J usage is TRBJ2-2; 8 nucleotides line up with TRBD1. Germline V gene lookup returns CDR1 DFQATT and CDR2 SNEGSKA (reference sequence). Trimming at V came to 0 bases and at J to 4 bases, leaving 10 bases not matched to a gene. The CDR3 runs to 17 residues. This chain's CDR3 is CSARDVRTGSSTGELFF. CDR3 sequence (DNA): TGCAGTGCTAGAGATGTGAGGACAGGGAGTAGCACCGGGGAGCTGTTTTTT.

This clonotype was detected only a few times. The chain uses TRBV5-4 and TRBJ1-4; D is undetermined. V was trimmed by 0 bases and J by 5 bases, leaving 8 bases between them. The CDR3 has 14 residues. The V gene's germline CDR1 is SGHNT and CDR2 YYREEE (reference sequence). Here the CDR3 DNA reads TGTGCCAGCAGCTTGGACAATTCGAATGAAAAACTGTTTTTT. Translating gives CASSLDNSNEKLFF. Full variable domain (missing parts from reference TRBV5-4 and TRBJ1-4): ETGVTQSPTHLIKTRGQQVTLRCSSQSGHNTVSWYQQALGQGPQFIFQYYREEENGRGNFPPRFSGLQFPNYSSELNVNALELDDSALYLCASSLDNSNEKLFFGSGTQLSVL.

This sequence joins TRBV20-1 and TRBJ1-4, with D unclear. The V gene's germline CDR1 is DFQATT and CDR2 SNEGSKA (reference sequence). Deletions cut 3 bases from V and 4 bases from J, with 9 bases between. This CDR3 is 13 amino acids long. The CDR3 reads CSASLQNNEKLFF. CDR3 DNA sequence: TGCAGTGCTAGTCTTCAGAATAATGAAAAACTGTTTTTT.

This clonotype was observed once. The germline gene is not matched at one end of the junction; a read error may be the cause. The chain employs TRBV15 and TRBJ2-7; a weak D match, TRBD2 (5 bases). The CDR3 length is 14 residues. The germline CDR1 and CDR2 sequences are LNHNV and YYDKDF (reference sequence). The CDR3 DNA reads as TGTGCCGCCAGCAGAGATCGAGGGCTGGGCGAGCAGTACTTC. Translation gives CAASRDRGLGEQYF.

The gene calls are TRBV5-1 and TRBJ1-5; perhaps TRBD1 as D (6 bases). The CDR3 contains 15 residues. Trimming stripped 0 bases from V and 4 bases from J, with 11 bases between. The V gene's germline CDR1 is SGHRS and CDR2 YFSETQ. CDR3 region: CASSLAGAGNQPQHF. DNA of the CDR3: TGCGCCAGCAGCTTGGCGGGGGCAGGGAATCAGCCCCAGCATTTT.

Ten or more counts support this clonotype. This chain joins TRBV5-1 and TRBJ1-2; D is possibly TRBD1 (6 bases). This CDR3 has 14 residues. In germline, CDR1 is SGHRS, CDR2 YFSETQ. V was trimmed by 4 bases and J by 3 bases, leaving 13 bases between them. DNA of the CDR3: TGCGCCAGCAGCGTTACAGGGTTTGACTATGGCTACACCTTC. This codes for CASSVTGFDYGYTF.

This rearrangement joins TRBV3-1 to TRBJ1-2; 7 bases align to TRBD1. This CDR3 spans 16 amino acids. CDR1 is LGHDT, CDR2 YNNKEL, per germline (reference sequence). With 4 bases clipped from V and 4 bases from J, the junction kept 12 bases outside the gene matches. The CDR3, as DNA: TGTGCCAGCAGCCTCCCAGCCGGGACAGCTAGCTATGGCTACACCTTC. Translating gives CASSLPAGTASYGYTF.

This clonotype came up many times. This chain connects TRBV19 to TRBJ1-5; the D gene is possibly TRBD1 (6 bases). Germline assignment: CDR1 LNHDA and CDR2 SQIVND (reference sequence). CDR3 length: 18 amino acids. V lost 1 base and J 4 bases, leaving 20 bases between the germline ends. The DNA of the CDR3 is TGTGCCAGTAGTATAGGAGGGGGATCGGTCCTTAGAAATCAGCCCCAGCATTTT. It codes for CASSIGGGSVLRNQPQHF.

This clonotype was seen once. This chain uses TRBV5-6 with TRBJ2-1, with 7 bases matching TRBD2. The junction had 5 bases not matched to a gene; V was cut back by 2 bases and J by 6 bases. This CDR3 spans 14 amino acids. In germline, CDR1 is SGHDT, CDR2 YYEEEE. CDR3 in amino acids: CASSFPGTTNEQFF. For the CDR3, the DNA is TGTGCCAGCAGCTTTCCCGGGACTACCAATGAGCAGTTCTTC.

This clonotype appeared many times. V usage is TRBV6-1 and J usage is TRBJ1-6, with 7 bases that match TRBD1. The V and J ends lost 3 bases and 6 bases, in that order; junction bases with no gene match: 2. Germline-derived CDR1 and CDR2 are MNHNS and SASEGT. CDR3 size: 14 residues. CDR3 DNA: TGTGCCAGCAGTGACCCAGGGGGTAATTCACCCCTCCACTTT. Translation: CASSDPGGNSPLHF.

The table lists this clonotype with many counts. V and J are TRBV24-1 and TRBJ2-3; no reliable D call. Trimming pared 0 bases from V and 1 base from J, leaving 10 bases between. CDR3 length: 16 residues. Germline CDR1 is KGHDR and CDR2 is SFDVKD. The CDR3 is CATSDLTASGTDTQYF. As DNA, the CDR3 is TGTGCCACCAGTGATTTGACCGCATCTGGCACAGATACGCAGTATTTT.

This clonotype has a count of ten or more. The CDR3 loop reads CSVVWAGFLTGELFF. The CDR3 DNA follows: TGCAGCGTTGTCTGGGCAGGGTTTTTAACCGGGGAGCTGTTTTTT. V and J are TRBV29-1 and TRBJ2-2, with D possibly TRBD1 on 5 matching bases. The CDR3 loop spans 15 amino acids. From germline, CDR1 is SQVTM and CDR2 ANQGSEA. Trimming took off 4 bases at V and 5 bases at J, with 17 bases between the two ends.

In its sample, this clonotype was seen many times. CDR3 DNA sequence: TGTGCCAGCAGCTCGCCGACAGGGTGGTATGGCTACACCTTC. Protein sequence: CASSSPTGWYGYTF. The V call is TRBV5-8, the J call TRBJ1-2; 7 bases are a match to TRBD1. Trimming cost V 3 bases and J 5 bases; bases outside gene matches: 7. The germline CDR1 and CDR2 sequences are SGHTS and YDEGEE. This CDR3 contains 14 residues.

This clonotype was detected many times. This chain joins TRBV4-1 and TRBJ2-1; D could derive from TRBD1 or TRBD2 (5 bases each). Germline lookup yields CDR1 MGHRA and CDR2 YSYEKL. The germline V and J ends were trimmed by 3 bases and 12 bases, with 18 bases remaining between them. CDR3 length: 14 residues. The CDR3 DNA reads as TGCGCCAGCAGCCAGATTGGGACCCGTGACGGGCAGTTCTTC. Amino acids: CASSQIGTRDGQFF.

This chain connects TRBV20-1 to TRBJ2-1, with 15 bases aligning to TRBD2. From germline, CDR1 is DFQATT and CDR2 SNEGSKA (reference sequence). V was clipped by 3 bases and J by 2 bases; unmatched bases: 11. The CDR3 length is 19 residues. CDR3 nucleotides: TGCAGTGCTAGTCGCCTGGGACTAGCGGGGGGTCATGCCTACAATGAGCAGTTCTTC. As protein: CSASRLGLAGGHAYNEQFF.

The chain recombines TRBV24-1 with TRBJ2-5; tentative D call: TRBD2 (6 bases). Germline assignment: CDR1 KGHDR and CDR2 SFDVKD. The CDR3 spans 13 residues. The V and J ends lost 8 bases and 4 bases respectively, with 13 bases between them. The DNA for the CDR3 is TGTGCCACCAACGATGGAGGGCGAGAGACCCAGTACTTC. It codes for CATNDGGRETQYF.

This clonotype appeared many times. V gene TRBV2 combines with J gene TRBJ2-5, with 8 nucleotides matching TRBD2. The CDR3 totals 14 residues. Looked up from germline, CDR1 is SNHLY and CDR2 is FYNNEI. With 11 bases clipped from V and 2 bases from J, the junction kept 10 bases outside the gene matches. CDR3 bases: TGTGCCTCTCAACGGCGGGGGGTTCAAGAGACCCAGTACTTC. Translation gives CASQRRGVQETQYF.

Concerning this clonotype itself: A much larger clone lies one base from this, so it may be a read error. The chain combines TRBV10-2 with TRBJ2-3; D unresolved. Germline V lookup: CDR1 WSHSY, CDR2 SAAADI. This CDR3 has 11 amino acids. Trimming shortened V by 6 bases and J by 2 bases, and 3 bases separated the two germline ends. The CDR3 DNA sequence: TGCGCCAGCAGCCACACAGATACGCAGTATTTT. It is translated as CASSHTDTQYF.

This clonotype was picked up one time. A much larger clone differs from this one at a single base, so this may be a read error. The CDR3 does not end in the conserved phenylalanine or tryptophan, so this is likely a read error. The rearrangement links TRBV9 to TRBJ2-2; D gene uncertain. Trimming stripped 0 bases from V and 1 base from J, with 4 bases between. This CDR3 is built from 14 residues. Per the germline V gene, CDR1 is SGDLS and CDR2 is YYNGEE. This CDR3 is CASSVAGNTGELFC. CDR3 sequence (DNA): TGTGCCAGCAGCGTAGCGGGGAACACCGGGGAGCTGTTTTGT.